This T cell receptor beta chain was identified in a study of T-cell reconstitution after alpha-beta-depleted transplantation in children. Whole-study results and caveats: High day-60 TCRbeta diversity in some patients came from surviving recipient T cells and thymic progenitors. It was reported that alpha-beta T cells came from several hundred expanded graft clones (about two months after transplant). Hyperexpanded clones declined; after one year, newly produced T cells mostly supplied diversity.

This clonotype was counted ten times or more. Its matching antigen is unknown. Unique molecular identifiers featured in how the TCRbeta library was prepared. One entry per CDR3 protein, called by TCRdb with MiXCR from the PCR reads. The table has fewer than 150,000 distinct CDR3 sequences, roughly 24% seen once. The CDR3 loop spans 13 amino acids. V lost 3 bases, J lost 6 bases, and 9 bases lay in between. CDR1 MNHEY and CDR2 SVGEGT come from the germline V gene. This chain uses TRBV6-2 or TRBV6-3 with TRBJ2-1; a possible D gene is TRBD2 (5 bases). This clonotype originated in a male patient between 2 and 10 years old who had a stem cell transplant for chronic granulomatous disease, so the T cells may come from the graft donor. The sequencing used PBMCs, mostly from graft donor cells, collected 180 days after TCRalphabeta/CD19-depleted stem cell transplant. The CDR3 sequence is CASSYGLVNEQFF. The CDR3 DNA reads as TGTGCCAGCAGTTATGGACTGGTCAATGAGCAGTTCTTC.